Below, 25 T cell receptor beta chains from the same sample are listed, as sequenced in a study of cytomegalovirus exposure and HLA in healthy donors. The PCR used 60 Vbeta and 13 Jbeta primers. Method: immunoSEQ multiplex PCR; TCRdb's copy keeps in-frame clones and lacks some. The sample table includes around 64,000 clones. The material sequenced was PBMCs. These receptors all come from a female donor in good health and CMV-seropositive.

This chain connects TRBV5-4 to TRBJ1-3, with D uncertain. The germline V and J ends were trimmed by 2 bases and 4 bases, with 19 bases remaining between them. The germline V gene has CDR1 SGHNT and CDR2 YYREEE (reference sequence). The CDR3 loop spans 17 amino acids. The CDR3 DNA reads as TGTGCCAGCAGCTTTACCGTTGGTGAGTCGACAGGAAACACCATATATTTT. Amino acids: CASSFTVGESTGNTIYF.

The rearrangement uses TRBV7-7 and TRBJ2-1; D might be TRBD1 (6 bases). The CDR3 extends over 13 amino acids. Per the germline V gene, CDR1 is SSHAT and CDR2 is FNYEAQ (reference sequence). Trimming left V 1 base short and J 6 bases short, with 7 bases between. CDR3 nucleotides: TGTGCCAGCAGCTTAGGGGGGCCCAATGAGCAGTTCTTC. It codes for CASSLGGPNEQFF.

V and J are TRBV28 and TRBJ1-1, with TRBD1 as a possible D gene (6 bases). The V gene's germline CDR1 is MDHEN and CDR2 SYDVKM. V was cut by 6 bases and J by 2 bases, with 13 bases left in between. CDR3 length equals 14 residues. The CDR3 loop reads CASRIGTPNTEAFF. For the CDR3, the DNA is TGTGCCAGCAGGATTGGGACACCAAACACTGAAGCTTTCTTT.

Of note for this clone: Distinct nucleotide sequences in the sample also encode this CDR3. This rearrangement joins TRBV18 to TRBJ2-1; TRBD2 is a possible D gene (5 bases). V was trimmed by 6 bases and J by 9 bases, leaving 12 bases between them. Germline CDR1 is KGHSH and CDR2 is LQKENI. The CDR3 covers 12 residues. CDR3: CASSPGGSEQFF. The CDR3 coding sequence is TGTGCCAGCTCTCCCGGAGGTAGTGAGCAGTTCTTC.

The chain recombines TRBV25-1 with TRBJ1-4, with D maybe TRBD1 (6 bases). V lost 7 bases and J lost 7, with 13 bases in between. The V gene's germline CDR1 is MGHDK and CDR2 SYGVNS. This CDR3 is 13 amino acids long. The CDR3 spells CASISGAGEKLFF. The CDR3 DNA follows: TGTGCCAGCATCTCAGGGGCGGGTGAAAAACTGTTTTTT. The variable domain in full, with the rest retrieved from reference TRBV25-1 and TRBJ1-4, is EADIYQTPRYLVIGTGKKITLECSQTMGHDKMYWYQQDPGMELHLIHYSYGVNSTEKGDLSSESTVSRIRTEHFPLTLESARPSHTSQYLCASISGAGEKLFFGSGTQLSVL.

This chain links TRBV29-1 with TRBJ2-7; unclear D gene. The germline V gene has CDR1 SQVTM and CDR2 ANQGSEA. The CDR3 runs 12 residues. V was shortened by 3 bases and J by 2 bases, with 8 bases between the two germline ends. CDR3 protein: CSVEANTYEQYF. In DNA form, the CDR3 reads TGCAGCGTTGAGGCCAACACCTACGAGCAGTACTTC.

The chain uses TRBV7-2 and TRBJ1-1; D unclear. CDR1 is SGHTA and CDR2 is FQGNSA in the germline V gene. The CDR3 spans 13 residues. Trimming took off 5 bases at V and 0 bases at J, with 7 bases between the two ends. Here the CDR3 reads CASSPDMNTEAFF. CDR3 bases: TGTGCCAGCAGCCCAGATATGAACACTGAAGCTTTCTTT. Full variable domain (missing parts from reference TRBV7-2 and TRBJ1-1): GAGVSQSPSNKVTEKGKDVELRCDPISGHTALYWYRQSLGQGLEFLIYFQGNSAPDKSGLPSDRFSAERTGGSVSTLTIQRTQQEDSAVYLCASSPDMNTEAFFGQGTRLTVV.

This chain links TRBV4-3 with TRBJ1-4, with TRBD1 identical over 7 bases. The CDR3 runs 16 residues. J lost 7 bases, V lost 0 bases, and 8 bases had no gene match. CDR1 is LGHNA and CDR2 is YSLEER in the germline V gene. For the CDR3, the DNA is TGCGCCAGCAGCCAAGAATATCAGGGGGTGGGTGAAAAACTGTTTTTT. It is translated as CASSQEYQGVGEKLFF.

The rearrangement joins TRBV5-1 to TRBJ1-1; the D gene is possibly TRBD1 (5 bases). The V gene's germline CDR1 is SGHRS and CDR2 YFSETQ. The CDR3 loop spans 14 amino acids. The V end lost 4 bases, the J end lost 5 bases, and 15 bases lay between the germline ends. The CDR3 loop is CASSGRPGGTEAFF. In DNA form, the CDR3 reads TGCGCCAGCAGCGGACGCCCGGGGGGTACTGAAGCTTTCTTT.

This chain connects TRBV30 to TRBJ1-2; D gene unclear. The germline V gene encodes CDR1 GTSNPN and CDR2 SVGIG (reference sequence). The CDR3 length is 11 residues. V lost 0 bases and J lost 10, with 9 bases in between. The CDR3 DNA follows: TGTGCCTGGAGTGTACTCGGGGTCTACACCTTC. It is translated as CAWSVLGVYTF.

This sequence joins TRBV10-3 and TRBJ2-3; 11 bases are shared with TRBD2. The CDR3 extends over 14 amino acids. From germline, CDR1 is ENHRY and CDR2 SYGVKD. The V gene end was trimmed by 6 bases and the J gene end by 4 bases; junction bases not matched to a gene: 3. Written as DNA, the CDR3 is TGTGCCATCAGATGGACTAGCGGGTCAGATACGCAGTATTTT. The encoded protein is CAIRWTSGSDTQYF.

In regard to this clone: Other DNA sequences of this sample code for an identical CDR3. The chain joins TRBV5-1 to TRBJ2-5; 10 positions match TRBD2. Trimming at V came to 0 bases and at J to 1 base, leaving 3 bases not matched to a gene. The CDR3 has 16 amino acids. Germline V gene sequence: CDR1 SGHRS, CDR2 YFSETQ. CDR3 loop: CASSLVASGGQETQYF. The CDR3 DNA sequence: TGCGCCAGCAGCTTGGTAGCTAGCGGGGGCCAAGAGACCCAGTACTTC.

The chain recombines TRBV30 with TRBJ1-5; D is ambiguous. Germline CDR1 is GTSNPN and CDR2 is SVGIG (reference sequence). The CDR3 extends over 13 amino acids. Trimming cost V 0 bases and J 3 bases, with 6 bases left between them. This chain's CDR3 is CAWSVQDNQPQHF. The CDR3 DNA sequence: TGTGCCTGGAGTGTCCAGGACAATCAGCCCCAGCATTTT.

The chain employs TRBV19 and TRBJ2-1, with 12 positions matching TRBD1. CDR1 and CDR2 from the germline V gene are LNHDA and SQIVND (reference sequence). The CDR3 contains 14 residues. With 4 bases clipped from V and 8 bases from J, the junction kept 3 bases outside the gene matches. The CDR3 DNA sequence: TGTGCCAGTAGTAGGGGACAGGGGGCCGATGAGCAGTTCTTC. It yields the protein CASSRGQGADEQFF.

The rearrangement uses TRBV30 and TRBJ1-2, with D possibly TRBD1 on 6 matching bases. Germline loops: CDR1 GTSNPN, CDR2 SVGIG (reference sequence). V lost 4 bases to trimming and J lost 8 bases, with 17 bases between them. The CDR3 length is 13 residues. CDR3 sequence (DNA): TGTGCCTGGAATTATGGGGGGGCAGGCGGCTACACCTTC. Protein product: CAWNYGGAGGYTF.

As regards this clone: Compared with germline, one end of the junction differs, possibly owing to a read error. The J gene is TRBJ2-1, the V gene TRBV28, with 9 positions matching TRBD2. CDR3 size: 18 residues. Germline V CDR1 and CDR2: MDHEN, SYDVKM. CDR3 nucleotide sequence: TGTGCCAGCAGTCTCATGTTGTCCGTAGCGGGAGTCTACAATGGGCAGTTCTTC. As protein: CASSLMLSVAGVYNGQFF.

V gene TRBV5-8 combines with J gene TRBJ1-5; a possible D gene is TRBD1 (5 bases). Trimming pared 3 bases from V and 2 bases from J, leaving 15 bases between. This CDR3 spans 16 amino acids. Germline CDR1 is SGHTS and CDR2 is YDEGEE. This CDR3 reads CASSSGEGFGNQPQHF. CDR3 bases: TGTGCCAGCAGCTCCGGGGAGGGGTTTGGCAATCAGCCCCAGCATTTT. The whole variable domain, remainder taken from reference TRBV5-8 and TRBJ1-5, is EAGVTQSPTHLIKTRGQQATLRCSPISGHTSVYWYQQALGLGLQFLLWYDEGEERNRGNFPPRFSGRQFPNYSSELNVNALELEDSALYLCASSSGEGFGNQPQHFGDGTRLSIL.

The V gene is TRBV10-1, the J gene TRBJ2-7; 11 bases line up with TRBD1. The V gene's germline CDR1 is WNHNN and CDR2 SYGVQD (reference sequence). The V and J ends lost 6 bases and 3 bases, in that order; junction bases with no gene match: 13. The CDR3 extends over 17 amino acids. This chain's CDR3 is CASRRTGGNIDHYEQYF. In nucleotides, the CDR3 is TGCGCCAGCAGGAGGACAGGGGGCAACATCGACCACTACGAGCAGTACTTC.

CDR3: CASSPREGADYGYTF. For the CDR3, the DNA is TGTGCCAGCTCACCCCGTGAAGGCGCGGACTATGGCTACACCTTC. The rearrangement joins TRBV18 to TRBJ1-2; D gene ambiguous. Germline V gene data show CDR1 as KGHSH and CDR2 as LQKENI. V shed 3 bases and J shed 3 bases, with 14 bases lying between them. CDR3 length equals 15 residues. Drawing the rest from reference TRBV18 and TRBJ1-2, the complete variable domain is NAGVMQNPRHLVRRRGQEARLRCSPMKGHSHVYWYRQLPEEGLKFMVYLQKENIIDESGMPKERFSAEFPKEGPSILRIQQVVRGDSAAYFCASSPREGADYGYTFGSGTRLTVV.

According to its frequency, this clone is medium-sized (0.01 to 0.1%). The V gene is TRBV6-1, the J gene TRBJ2-2; TRBD1 matches 9 bases. Germline CDR1 and CDR2: MNHNS and SASEGT. The CDR3 is 15 residues long. Trimming at V came to 3 bases and at J to 7 bases, leaving 6 bases not matched to a gene. The CDR3 loop reads CASSDRQGEGGELFF. DNA for the CDR3: TGTGCCAGCAGTGACCGACAGGGGGAAGGCGGGGAGCTGTTTTTT.

This sequence joins TRBV30 and TRBJ2-7, with 13 bases identical to TRBD2. The germline CDR1 and CDR2 sequences are GTSNPN and SVGIG (reference sequence). V gave up 4 bases and J gave up 2 bases; unmatched junction bases: 5. This CDR3 is built from 15 residues. The CDR3 loop reads CAWTRTSGSAYEQYF. For the CDR3, the DNA is TGTGCCTGGACTCGGACTAGCGGGAGCGCCTACGAGCAGTACTTC.

This sequence joins TRBV6-5 and TRBJ1-2, with 11 nucleotides matching TRBD1. Looked up from germline, CDR1 is MNHEY and CDR2 is SVGAGI. The CDR3 loop spans 15 amino acids. V trimming: 5 bases; J trimming: 6 bases; junction bases outside the gene matches: 8. The CDR3 DNA is TGTGCCAGCAGTGACTTCGGACAGGGGGCTGATGGCTACACCTTC. Translated, it gives CASSDFGQGADGYTF.

The chain has TRBV4-3 and TRBJ2-5; tentatively, D is TRBD2 (6 bases). Germline assignment: CDR1 LGHNA and CDR2 YSLEER. Trimming removed 0 bases at V and 5 bases at J, with 13 bases between. The CDR3 is 15 amino acids. CDR3: CASSQDLGAGETQYF. The CDR3 nucleotides read TGCGCCAGCAGCCAAGATCTGGGTGCGGGGGAGACCCAGTACTTC.

The chain is built from TRBV4-3 and TRBJ2-7, with a tentative D call TRBD2 (5 bases). V lost 2 bases and J 1 base, leaving 15 bases between the germline ends. CDR1 and CDR2 from the germline V gene are LGHNA and YSLEER. The CDR3 is 16 residues long. The CDR3 DNA sequence: TGCGCCAGCAGCCAACAGTTGGAGGAGGTTTCCTACGAGCAGTACTTC. Its protein is CASSQQLEEVSYEQYF.

V is TRBV28 and J is TRBJ2-7; the match to TRBD1 covers 9 bases. V was clipped by 8 bases and J by 0 bases; unmatched bases: 5. The CDR3 contains 14 residues. Germline CDR1 and CDR2: MDHEN and SYDVKM. CDR3 loop: CASWGQGISYEQYF. The CDR3 DNA reads as TGTGCCAGCTGGGGACAGGGAATCTCCTACGAGCAGTACTTC.